This T cell receptor (beta chain) is drawn from a study of T-cell memory formation after mild COVID-19. This clonotype was observed a handful of times. Its target is not known. Germline CDR1 and CDR2: LNHNV and YYDKDF (reference sequence). The CDR3 sequence is 14 residues long. Trimming removed 1 base at V and 4 bases at J, with 10 bases between. Overall study findings and caveats: CD4+ contracting clones lay mainly in CM and EM, CD8+ ones in EMRA. Some clones that responded turned up in pre-infection memory, which suggests that cross-reactive memory joined in. Clones shrinking from day 15 to 85 showed even CD4/CD8 mixes; later expanders tilted CD4+.

TCRdb reanalysed the 5' RACE reads using MiXCR and keeps one entry per CDR3 protein. The sample records approximately 250,000 distinct CDR3 sequences, 15% to 20% being singletons. The V gene is TRBV15, the J gene TRBJ2-5; the D gene is possibly TRBD2 (6 bases). Sequencing was performed on PBMCs or a T cell subset sorted from them (not recorded which). The receptor comes from a man aged 18 to 30 who had mild COVID-19 (a few samples of this study predate the infection). Cell type and time point are not known. CDR3 nucleotide sequence: TGTGCCACCAGCAGAGCGGGGGTTCGAGAGACCCAGTACTTC. Translated, it gives CATSRAGVRETQYF.